Detailed here is one TCR beta chain. Its antigen is currently unknown. A second PCR, run for roughly 7 to 12 cycles, used a sample-barcoded 5' primer plus a J-beta primer mix. From the 5' RACE reads, TCRdb called clonotypes with MiXCR, one entry per CDR3 protein. The data show 890,000 or so distinct CDR3 sequences, 62% seen once. The record originates from a study of blood T cells in healthy people across ages. Whole-study results and caveats: There was a strong correlation between TCR beta diversity and naive T cell percentage.

Trimming cost V 4 bases and J 0 bases, with 25 bases left between them. The CDR3 runs to 20 residues. Germline V gene sequence: CDR1 LGHNA, CDR2 YNFKEQ. The sequence derives from a man under 40 in good health. Sequenced material: blood. The chain links TRBV4-2 to TRBJ2-4; D gene unclear. Here the CDR3 reads CASSPPLEQRVRRAKNIQYF. The CDR3 DNA sequence: TGTGCCAGCAGCCCCCCCCTGGAACAGAGAGTTAGAAGAGCCAAAAACATTCAGTACTTC.